This T cell receptor beta chain was found in a study of T-cell memory formation after mild COVID-19. Study-wide findings and caveats: Most CD4+ clones that shrank were in CM and EM, while CD8+ ones turned up in EMRA. Memory from before infection featured some responding clones, which suggests cross-reactive memory joined. Clones that shrank (day 15 to 85) were balanced CD4/CD8, whereas later expanders leaned CD4+.

Amplification by 5'RACE using constant-segment primers produced TCR alpha and TCR beta cDNA libraries that carried sample barcodes and UMIs. TCRdb itself ran the 5' RACE reads through MiXCR, one entry per CDR3 protein. The table lists 450,000 to 650,000 distinct CDR3 sequences, more than 15% of them singletons. In its sample, this clonotype was seen many times. Its antigen remains unknown. The CDR3 spans 20 residues. Per germline, CDR1 DFQATT and CDR2 SNEGSKA (reference sequence). V lost 3 bases to trimming and J lost 1 base; unmatched junction nucleotides: 13. What was sequenced was PBMCs or a T cell subset sorted from them (not recorded which). This receptor was identified in an adult woman who had mild COVID-19 (a few samples of this study predate the infection). Cell type and time point are not known. The chain has TRBV20-1 and TRBJ2-1; 15 bases are a match to TRBD2. The CDR3 nucleotides read TGCAGTGCTAGTCCCTTACCGGGACTAGCGGGAGGAATATCCTACAATGAGCAGTTCTTC. Protein sequence: CSASPLPGLAGGISYNEQFF.